This is a list of T cell receptor beta chains from one sample in a study of blood T cell repertoires in COVID-19. Sequencing was performed with immunoSEQ multiplex PCR; in TCRdb, only in-frame clones are kept and a portion is missing. The sample records some 190,000 clones, approximately 84% being singletons. Sample: peripheral blood. Every receptor here comes from a woman of 80 years or more with COVID-19, enrolled during active disease. Each CDR3 is given with its conserved first and last residue. A D gene is named only where the DNA matches it firmly. Some rows mark clone size as missing; the rest say once, few, many or name a class of expanded clone.

v_gene	abundance	j_gene	d_gene	CDR3nt	CDR3aa
TRBV10-1	-	TRBJ2-2	TRBD2	TGCGCCAGCACCCCGGGACTAGCGGGGTACACCGGGGAGCTGTTTTTT	CASTPGLAGYTGELFF
TRBV19	once	TRBJ1-5	-	TGTGCCAGTAGTCGACAAGCCTTATCGAGCAATCAGCCCCAGCATTTT	CASSRQALSSNQPQHF
TRBV4-1	-	TRBJ2-3	-	TGCGCCAGCAGCCAAGTTGTGGGGGGGGCAGACGATACGCAGTATTTT	CASSQVVGGADDTQYF
TRBV19	-	TRBJ1-5	TRBD1	TGTGCCAGTACCCGACAGGGGGCCCGTTCGGGCAATCAGCCCCAGCATTTT	CASTRQGARSGNQPQHF
TRBV5-1	-	TRBJ2-7	TRBD2	TGCGCCAGCAGCTTGGGAGTAGGGGCGGGAGTATACTACGAGCAGTACTTC	CASSLGVGAGVYYEQYF
TRBV5-1	-	TRBJ2-2	-	TGCGCCAGCAGCTTCGGGAGCGCACGAGGGATGAACACCGGGGAGCTGTTTTTT	CASSFGSARGMNTGELFF
TRBV3-1/TRBV3-2	-	TRBJ2-1	TRBD2	TGTGCCAGCAGCCAAGAAAGTATAACTAGGACTAGCGGGGATAGCTCCTACAATGAGCAGTTCTTC	CASSQESITRTSGDSSYNEQFF
TRBV9	-	TRBJ1-2	TRBD1	TGTGCCAGCAGCGTAGAGGCGGGGGGACAGGGGGCGAATGGCTACACCTTC	CASSVEAGGQGANGYTF
TRBV19	-	TRBJ1-5	TRBD1	TGTGCCAGTAGTACTACAGGGGTCAATCAGCCCCAGCATTTT	CASSTTGVNQPQHF
TRBV4-2	-	TRBJ1-1	TRBD1	TGTGCCAGCAGCCGGGAGACAGGGCCCTACACTGAAGCTTTCTTT	CASSRETGPYTEAFF
TRBV7-3	-	TRBJ2-3	TRBD2	TGTGCCAGCAGCTTAACAGCGGGGACCACAGATACGCAGTATTTT	CASSLTAGTTDTQYF
TRBV2	-	TRBJ2-3	TRBD2	TGTGCCAGCAGTGAAGCAAGCGGGGGGGCCGTTACGCAGTATTTT	CASSEASGGAVTQYF
TRBV7-3	-	TRBJ2-7	TRBD2	TGTGCCAGCAGCTCGGGACTAGCCGGGGAGCAGTACTTC	CASSSGLAGEQYF
TRBV5-4	-	TRBJ2-5	TRBD2	TGTGCCAGCAGCTTGAGCGGGAGGGCCTCAGAGACCCAGTACTTC	CASSLSGRASETQYF
TRBV18	-	TRBJ2-5	TRBD2	TGTGCCAGCTCACCCCCTCGGACTAGACAAGAGACCCAGTACTTC	CASSPPRTRQETQYF
TRBV9	-	TRBJ1-1	-	TGTGCCAGCAGCCCTCGAAAGGGGGTAGGCGCTGAAGCTTTCTTT	CASSPRKGVGAEAFF
TRBV5-1	-	TRBJ2-2	TRBD1	TGCGCCAGCACACCGGGACAGGCGAACACCGGGGAGCTGTTTTTT	CASTPGQANTGELFF
TRBV6-5	once	TRBJ1-1	-	TGTGCCAGCAGTTACCCGGAGTTGGGTACGTTCACTGAAGCTTTCTTT	CASSYPELGTFTEAFF
TRBV5-1	-	TRBJ2-5	TRBD1	TGCGCCAGCAGCGAAAGGACAGGGAGGGAGACCCAGTACTTC	CASSERTGRETQYF
TRBV10-1	-	TRBJ2-7	-	TGCGCCAGCAGAGCCGAAAGTGGGAGGCCTTGGGACCGGACCGCATACGAGCAGTACTTC	CASRAESGRPWDRTAYEQYF
TRBV5-1	-	TRBJ1-2	-	TGCGCCAGCAGCTTACAGGGAGGGGATGGCTACACCTTC	CASSLQGGDGYTF
TRBV15	-	TRBJ1-5	-	TGTGCCACCAGCAGAGAGGACTGGGAGCGACGGGCTCAGCCCCAGCATTTT	CATSREDWERRAQPQHF
TRBV6-5	-	TRBJ1-3	-	TGTGCCAGCAGTAAATATGGGAGCTCTGGAAACACCATATATTTT	CASSKYGSSGNTIYF
TRBV19	-	TRBJ2-7	TRBD2	TGTGCCAGTAGTATAGTGGCTAGCGGGAGCTACGAGCAGTACTTC	CASSIVASGSYEQYF
TRBV5-1	-	TRBJ2-2	-	TGCGCCAGCAGCGGCAGGGCTCACACCGGGGAGCTGTTTTTT	CASSGRAHTGELFF
TRBV18	-	TRBJ2-1	TRBD1	TGTGCCAGCTCACCGGACAGGGTCCCCTACAATGAGCAGTTCTTC	CASSPDRVPYNEQFF
TRBV18	-	TRBJ2-5	-	TGTGCCAGCGCGCCCTCACGGGGGTACCAAGAGACCCAGTACTTC	CASAPSRGYQETQYF
TRBV7-9	-	TRBJ2-5	TRBD2	TGTGCCAGCAGTCCAGCGGGGCGGCTCCTGCAGCAGTACTTC	CASSPAGRLLQQYF
TRBV7-6	-	TRBJ1-1	TRBD1	TGTGCCAGCAGCTTACAGGGGGCGGGGAACACTGAAGCTTTCTTT	CASSLQGAGNTEAFF
TRBV9	-	TRBJ2-1	TRBD2	TGTGCCAGCAGCGTAGAAGCGGGAGGGGGTAATGAGCAGTTCTTC	CASSVEAGGGNEQFF
TRBV2	-	TRBJ1-3	-	TGTGCCAGCAGTGTACTTATAGGACAGTCCTCTGGAAACACCATATATTTT	CASSVLIGQSSGNTIYF
TRBV6-5	-	TRBJ1-1	-	TGTGCCAGCGTACGGGGGAGCCTGAACACTGAAGCTTTCTTT	CASVRGSLNTEAFF
TRBV4-2	-	TRBJ1-3	-	TGTGCCAGCAGCCAAGAGAGGGGGGGCAGCTCTGGAAACACCATATATTTT	CASSQERGGSSGNTIYF
TRBV20-1	-	TRBJ2-1	TRBD2	TGCAGTGCTACTAGCGGGGAGGGGCAGTTCTTC	CSATSGEGQFF
TRBV12-3/TRBV12-4	-	TRBJ1-4	-	TGTGCCAGCAGCGTGAGTGATTGGGAAAAACTGTTTTTT	CASSVSDWEKLFF
TRBV3-1/TRBV3-2	-	TRBJ1-3	-	TGTGCCAGCAGGCAGGCAGGGGACGGAAACACCATATATTTT	CASRQAGDGNTIYF
TRBV3-1/TRBV3-2	-	TRBJ1-6	TRBD1	TGTGCCAGCAGCAAACCGTCCGGGACAGGGGATTCACCCCTCCACTTT	CASSKPSGTGDSPLHF
TRBV19	-	TRBJ2-5	-	TGTGCCAGTAGACCCAGGAGGGACAGCCAAGAGACCCAGTACTTC	CASRPRRDSQETQYF
TRBV24-1	few	TRBJ2-7	TRBD1	TGTGCCACCAGTGCACAGGGGGCCTTCGAGCAGTACTTC	CATSAQGAFEQYF
TRBV4-1	-	TRBJ2-1	TRBD2	TGCGCCAGCAGCCCACGGACTAGCGGGGGAACATACAATGAGCAGTTCTTC	CASSPRTSGGTYNEQFF
TRBV19	-	TRBJ1-3	-	TGTGCCAGTAGACCCCAGGGGTCTGGAAACACCATATATTTT	CASRPQGSGNTIYF
TRBV5-1	-	TRBJ2-7	TRBD1	TGCGCCAGCAGCTTGCCGGGACAGGGGGGCGAGCAGTACTTC	CASSLPGQGGEQYF
TRBV9	-	TRBJ1-5	-	TGTGCCAGCAGCCCGAGGGCCGACGGCAGGCCCCAGCATTTT	CASSPRADGRPQHF
TRBV6-6	few	TRBJ2-7	-	TGTGCCAGCAGGGGGGGTAGCGGAGCCTACGAGCAGTACTTC	CASRGGSGAYEQYF
TRBV7-9	-	TRBJ1-2	TRBD1	TGTGCCAGCAGCTTGAGGTCAGGGGGTATCTATGGCTACACCTTC	CASSLRSGGIYGYTF
TRBV10-1	-	TRBJ1-2	-	TGCGCCAGCAGTGACGTCAGGGAAATTTGGTATGGCTACACCTTC	CASSDVREIWYGYTF